This is a list of T cell receptor beta chains from one sample in a study of blood T cell repertoires in COVID-19. The assay was immunoSEQ multiplex PCR, and TCRdb's table has in-frame clones only and misses some. This table holds some 200,000 clones, roughly 89% found once. The sample was PBMCs or T cells enriched from blood (not recorded which). The receptors were gathered from a middle-aged woman with acute COVID-19. The CDR3 runs from the conserved cysteine through the conserved F or W. Fields, in order: J gene, clone size, V gene, D gene, CDR3 DNA, CDR3 protein. D genes are given only for firm matches. For some rows the clone size is stated as once, few or many, or as a class when expanded; others skip it.

j_call: TRBJ1-1; clone_size: NA; v_call: TRBV5-6; d_call: NA; cdr3_nt: TGTGCCAGCAGCTCGACTACTTACAGCACTGAAGCTTTCTTT; cdr3_aa: CASSSTTYSTEAFF
j_call: TRBJ1-4; clone_size: NA; v_call: TRBV27; d_call: TRBD1; cdr3_nt: TGTGCCAGCAGCCTCCAAAGAGTGACAGGGACCGAAAAACTGTTTTTT; cdr3_aa: CASSLQRVTGTEKLFF
j_call: TRBJ1-1; clone_size: once; v_call: TRBV6-5; d_call: NA; cdr3_nt: TGTGCCAGCAGCCTCGCCCTGTTCGGGAACACTGAAGCTTTCTTT; cdr3_aa: CASSLALFGNTEAFF
j_call: TRBJ2-2; clone_size: NA; v_call: TRBV11-3; d_call: NA; cdr3_nt: TGTGCCAGCAGCTTTCGACTCGCGAACACCGGGGAGCTGTTTTTT; cdr3_aa: CASSFRLANTGELFF
j_call: TRBJ2-2; clone_size: once; v_call: TRBV7-9; d_call: NA; cdr3_nt: TGTGCCAGCAGCTTTAGCAGTTTCGCGAACACCGGGGAGCTGTTTTTT; cdr3_aa: CASSFSSFANTGELFF
j_call: TRBJ1-4; clone_size: NA; v_call: TRBV5-1; d_call: TRBD1; cdr3_nt: TGCGCCAGCAGCGCCTGGACAGGTCACGAAAAACTGTTTTTT; cdr3_aa: CASSAWTGHEKLFF
j_call: TRBJ1-2; clone_size: once; v_call: TRBV7-9; d_call: NA; cdr3_nt: TGTGCCAGCAGCCCCGGGAGGGGCCAAGGCTACACCTTC; cdr3_aa: CASSPGRGQGYTF
j_call: TRBJ2-1; clone_size: NA; v_call: TRBV2; d_call: NA; cdr3_nt: TGTGCCAGCAGTGGGAGACTACCTTACAATGAGCAGTTCTTC; cdr3_aa: CASSGRLPYNEQFF
j_call: TRBJ2-1; clone_size: NA; v_call: TRBV9; d_call: NA; cdr3_nt: TGTGCCAGCAGCAGGTCACAGGGTTTGGTGTACAATGAGCAGTTCTTC; cdr3_aa: CASSRSQGLVYNEQFF
j_call: TRBJ2-3; clone_size: NA; v_call: TRBV12-5; d_call: TRBD2; cdr3_nt: TGTGCTAGTCGCCATAGCGGGGGTAGCACAGATACGCAGTATTTT; cdr3_aa: CASRHSGGSTDTQYF
j_call: TRBJ1-1; clone_size: NA; v_call: TRBV7-9; d_call: TRBD1; cdr3_nt: TGTGCCAGCAGCCCCAGACGGGACAGGGGCGCCACTGAAGCTTTCTTT; cdr3_aa: CASSPRRDRGATEAFF
j_call: TRBJ1-1; clone_size: once; v_call: TRBV29-1; d_call: NA; cdr3_nt: TGCAGCGTGGACATCCTTAAGAACACTGAAGCTTTCTTT; cdr3_aa: CSVDILKNTEAFF
j_call: TRBJ1-1; clone_size: NA; v_call: TRBV20-1; d_call: TRBD1; cdr3_nt: TGCAGTGCTAGTTTGTTGGGACAGTTGAACACTGAAGCTTTCTTT; cdr3_aa: CSASLLGQLNTEAFF
j_call: TRBJ1-5; clone_size: once; v_call: TRBV19; d_call: NA; cdr3_nt: TGTGCCAGTAACGCGGGTCTGGGAGGGACCTATAGCAATCAGCCCCAGCATTTT; cdr3_aa: CASNAGLGGTYSNQPQHF
j_call: TRBJ2-2; clone_size: NA; v_call: TRBV9; d_call: TRBD2; cdr3_nt: TGTGCCAGCAGTGGGACTAGCGGGGGGGAAATACTCGCGAACACCGGGGAGCTGTTTTTT; cdr3_aa: CASSGTSGGEILANTGELFF
j_call: TRBJ2-4; clone_size: NA; v_call: TRBV18; d_call: TRBD1; cdr3_nt: TGTGCCAGCTCACCTGACACCTTTCGACAGGGTAATTTGATTCAGTACTTC; cdr3_aa: CASSPDTFRQGNLIQYF
j_call: TRBJ2-3; clone_size: NA; v_call: TRBV6-5; d_call: NA; cdr3_nt: TGTGCCAGCATCCCCGCGTGGGGGGTTCAGTATTTT; cdr3_aa: CASIPAWGVQYF
j_call: TRBJ2-3; clone_size: NA; v_call: TRBV19; d_call: TRBD2; cdr3_nt: TGTGCCAGTAGTATTGGAGGCTCGCGGGGGGTGGCAGATACGCAGTATTTT; cdr3_aa: CASSIGGSRGVADTQYF
j_call: TRBJ1-1; clone_size: NA; v_call: TRBV19; d_call: NA; cdr3_nt: TGTGCCAGTAGTATCCGTCGCGGCGGTGAAGCTTTCTTT; cdr3_aa: CASSIRRGGEAFF
j_call: TRBJ1-6; clone_size: NA; v_call: TRBV2; d_call: TRBD1; cdr3_nt: TGTGCCACTACAAGACAGGGAAGTAATTCACCCCTCCACTTT; cdr3_aa: CATTRQGSNSPLHF
j_call: TRBJ1-4; clone_size: NA; v_call: TRBV9; d_call: TRBD1; cdr3_nt: TGTGCCAGCAGCGCGGGCGGGACAGGGGTCCCAATGGGGGAAAAACTGTTTTTT; cdr3_aa: CASSAGGTGVPMGEKLFF
j_call: TRBJ2-1; clone_size: NA; v_call: TRBV15; d_call: NA; cdr3_nt: TGTGCCACCAGCAGAGATTCAGGGTTCGATGAGCAGTTCTTC; cdr3_aa: CATSRDSGFDEQFF
j_call: TRBJ2-5; clone_size: NA; v_call: TRBV7-2; d_call: NA; cdr3_nt: TGTGCCAGCAGCTTACCTCGACTAGTGGAGACCCAGTACTTC; cdr3_aa: CASSLPRLVETQYF
j_call: TRBJ2-6; clone_size: few; v_call: TRBV7-2; d_call: NA; cdr3_nt: TGTGCCAGCAGCCGCCGCGCGGGGGCCTCTGGGGCCAACGTCCTGACTTTC; cdr3_aa: CASSRRAGASGANVLTF
j_call: TRBJ1-3; clone_size: NA; v_call: TRBV5-1; d_call: TRBD1; cdr3_nt: TGCGCCAGCAGCTTGGCACCGGGACAGTGGGGCTCTGGAAACACCATATATTTT; cdr3_aa: CASSLAPGQWGSGNTIYF
j_call: TRBJ1-3; clone_size: NA; v_call: TRBV2; d_call: NA; cdr3_nt: TGTGCCAGCATCGGGGTAGGAAACACCATATATTTT; cdr3_aa: CASIGVGNTIYF
j_call: TRBJ2-1; clone_size: NA; v_call: TRBV7-3; d_call: TRBD1; cdr3_nt: TGTGCCAGCAGCTTGGGACAGGTCGATGAGCAGTTCTTC; cdr3_aa: CASSLGQVDEQFF
j_call: TRBJ1-4; clone_size: NA; v_call: TRBV5-6; d_call: TRBD1; cdr3_nt: TGTGCCAGCAGCCCCTGGGGGACAGGGGGCCCCACTAATGAAAAACTGTTTTTT; cdr3_aa: CASSPWGTGGPTNEKLFF
j_call: TRBJ2-1; clone_size: NA; v_call: TRBV5-6; d_call: NA; cdr3_nt: TGTGCCAGCAGTCCCGATCCGGGTAGGCAGCAGTTCTTC; cdr3_aa: CASSPDPGRQQFF
j_call: TRBJ1-2; clone_size: few; v_call: TRBV19; d_call: TRBD1; cdr3_nt: TGTGCCAGTAGTATCGACAGGGGGCTTGGCTACACCTTC; cdr3_aa: CASSIDRGLGYTF
j_call: TRBJ1-1; clone_size: few; v_call: TRBV7-3; d_call: TRBD1; cdr3_nt: TGTGCCAGCAGCCCGCAGGGACAGAAGAACACTGAAGCTTTCTTT; cdr3_aa: CASSPQGQKNTEAFF
j_call: TRBJ1-5; clone_size: NA; v_call: TRBV21-1; d_call: NA; cdr3_nt: TGTGCCAGCTTAATGGACAGCCTCAATCAGCCCCAGCATTTT; cdr3_aa: CASLMDSLNQPQHF
j_call: TRBJ1-2; clone_size: NA; v_call: TRBV6-5; d_call: TRBD1; cdr3_nt: TGTGCCAGCAGTAGGGACAGGGGAGGAAGCGGCTACACCTTC; cdr3_aa: CASSRDRGGSGYTF
j_call: TRBJ1-2; clone_size: NA; v_call: TRBV5-1; d_call: TRBD1; cdr3_nt: TGCGCCAGCAGCCACTGGACAGGGGACGCCTATGGCTACACCTTC; cdr3_aa: CASSHWTGDAYGYTF
j_call: TRBJ1-2; clone_size: NA; v_call: TRBV19; d_call: TRBD1; cdr3_nt: TGTGCCAGTAGTCCTACAGGGGAGAAAGCTCGTGGCTACACCTTC; cdr3_aa: CASSPTGEKARGYTF
j_call: TRBJ1-1; clone_size: NA; v_call: TRBV18; d_call: TRBD1; cdr3_nt: TGTGCCAGCTCACCGACAATACCGACAGGGGCGATAACTGAAGCTTTCTTT; cdr3_aa: CASSPTIPTGAITEAFF
j_call: TRBJ2-1; clone_size: few; v_call: TRBV5-4; d_call: TRBD1; cdr3_nt: TGTGCCAGCAGCAAGGACAGGAGCTCCTACAATGAGCAGTTCTTC; cdr3_aa: CASSKDRSSYNEQFF
j_call: TRBJ1-1; clone_size: NA; v_call: TRBV27; d_call: TRBD1; cdr3_nt: TGTGCCAGCAGAATGGACAGGGGAAGAACTGAAGCTTTCTTT; cdr3_aa: CASRMDRGRTEAFF
j_call: TRBJ1-2; clone_size: once; v_call: TRBV20-1; d_call: NA; cdr3_nt: TGCAGTGCTAGTCCGCCGGCGAGGAACTATGGCTACACCTTC; cdr3_aa: CSASPPARNYGYTF
j_call: TRBJ2-2; clone_size: once; v_call: TRBV24-1; d_call: NA; cdr3_nt: TGTGCCACCATGGGGACACAGAACACCGGGGAGCTGTTTTTT; cdr3_aa: CATMGTQNTGELFF
j_call: TRBJ1-3; clone_size: NA; v_call: TRBV18; d_call: TRBD1; cdr3_nt: TGTGCCAGCTCACCCCGGACAGGAGACTCTGGAAACACCATATATTTT; cdr3_aa: CASSPRTGDSGNTIYF
j_call: TRBJ1-3; clone_size: NA; v_call: TRBV9; d_call: TRBD1; cdr3_nt: TGTGCCAGCAGCATACAGGGGATATTGGGAAACACCATATATTTT; cdr3_aa: CASSIQGILGNTIYF
j_call: TRBJ1-5; clone_size: NA; v_call: TRBV5-8; d_call: NA; cdr3_nt: TGTGCCAGCAGCCTCCAGGGTTATAGCAATCAGCCCCAGCATTTT; cdr3_aa: CASSLQGYSNQPQHF
j_call: TRBJ2-1; clone_size: few; v_call: TRBV7-2; d_call: TRBD2; cdr3_nt: TGTGCCAGCAGCCATGGACTAGCGGGGGCCTACAATGAGCAGTTCTTC; cdr3_aa: CASSHGLAGAYNEQFF
j_call: TRBJ2-3; clone_size: NA; v_call: TRBV7-9; d_call: TRBD2; cdr3_nt: TGTGCCAGCAGCTCCCCCGGGACTAGCGAATCCATAGTAAGGACGCAGTATTTT; cdr3_aa: CASSSPGTSESIVRTQYF
j_call: TRBJ1-4; clone_size: NA; v_call: TRBV7-3; d_call: TRBD1; cdr3_nt: TGTGCCAGCAGCTCTACAGGGGGCGTTTTTGAAAAACTGTTTTTT; cdr3_aa: CASSSTGGVFEKLFF
j_call: TRBJ1-1; clone_size: NA; v_call: TRBV7-3; d_call: TRBD1; cdr3_nt: TGTGCCAGCAGCTTAGGACAGGCAAGATCTGAAGCTTTCTTT; cdr3_aa: CASSLGQARSEAFF
j_call: TRBJ1-2; clone_size: NA; v_call: TRBV7-9; d_call: NA; cdr3_nt: TGTGCCAGCAGCTCGACGGGAGACTATGGCTACACCTTC; cdr3_aa: CASSSTGDYGYTF
j_call: TRBJ1-4; clone_size: NA; v_call: TRBV5-1; d_call: TRBD1; cdr3_nt: TGCGCCAGCAGCCCGGACAGGGGGAATGAAAAACTGTTTTTT; cdr3_aa: CASSPDRGNEKLFF
j_call: TRBJ2-7; clone_size: NA; v_call: TRBV6-5; d_call: TRBD1; cdr3_nt: TGTGCCAGCAGTTCCCACCGGACAGGGATCTCCTACGAGCAGTACTTC; cdr3_aa: CASSSHRTGISYEQYF
j_call: TRBJ1-2; clone_size: NA; v_call: TRBV4-1; d_call: NA; cdr3_nt: TGCGCCAGCACCTCGAGGACAGTTTTTAACTATGGCTACACCTTC; cdr3_aa: CASTSRTVFNYGYTF